This T cell receptor (beta chain) was recovered during a study of shared clonotypes between healthy human individuals. Across the study: The cohort comprised a couple of women and a few men. Their ages spanned 18 to 49 years. Study observations and caveats: Non-shared clonotypes showed lower generation probabilities than clonotypes common to all four donors. Richness estimates generally favored naive over memory subsets.

Both subsets, CD45RA+ naive and CD45RA-negative memory, were split from the CD4+ cells. This clone was recorded only once. The antigen is undetermined. This CDR3 has 14 residues. Germline-derived CDR1 and CDR2 are SGHRS and YFSETQ. Trimming stripped 3 bases from V and 10 bases from J, with 17 bases between. Using immunoSEQ multiplex PCR, the repertoire was profiled, and TCRdb retains in-frame clones only, with some absent. The sample carries some 1.5 million clones, approximately 97% recorded once. Input material: naive CD4+ T cells sorted from blood. Subset noted: CD45RA+ positively selected. The genes are TRBV5-1 and TRBJ2-1; no clear D. This sequence originates from a man between 25 and 39 years old in good health. The CDR3 protein is CASSSIKTPWEQFF. The CDR3 DNA follows: TGCGCCAGCAGCTCGATAAAGACCCCGTGGGAGCAGTTCTTC.